This T cell receptor (beta chain) was recorded in a study of blood T cell repertoires in COVID-19. Study context: Acute and convalescent COVID-19 specimens originated in the United States, Italy and Spain. T cells, B-cell-depleted T cells, or PBMCs supplied cDNA or gDNA.

Germline V lookup: CDR1 MNHNS, CDR2 SASEGT. V lost 2 bases, J lost 4 bases, and 5 bases stayed unmatched. This CDR3 is built from 17 residues. Original handling: Amplified reference gene primers provided the basis for estimating nucleated cell counts. TCRdb keeps only in-frame clones here, not all; method: immunoSEQ multiplex PCR. The V and J calls and clone size come from that table; D and trimming were worked out from the DNA. Seen here are 100,000 to 150,000 clones, roughly 80% observed once, and the top ten hold 6%. The Seattle patients, enrolled during active infection, were followed longitudinally.

This TCR was recovered from a man at least 80 years old with COVID-19, enrolled during active disease. The chain links TRBV6-1 to TRBJ2-5, with 15 bases lining up with TRBD2. The sequenced material came from peripheral blood. This CDR3 reads CASSERGLAGGGETQYF. The CDR3 nucleotides read TGTGCCAGCAGTGAAAGGGGACTAGCGGGAGGTGGAGAGACCCAGTACTTC.